Reported below is one T cell receptor (beta chain). Antigen specificity is unknown. This sample stems from a study of identical twins. Study conclusions and caveats: High-abundance cord blood beta clonotypes had fewer insertions; memory repertoires showed none. Twins' surplus sharing was weaker for beta out-of-frame sequences.

In germline, CDR1 is DFQATT, CDR2 SNEGSKA (reference sequence). The CDR3 sequence is 15 residues long. V lost 5 bases and J lost 9; bases outside the gene matches: 15. MiXCR, run by TCRdb on the 5' RACE reads, gives a single entry per CDR3 protein. The data hold 250,000 or so distinct CDR3 sequences, with approximately 12% observed a single time. The same data also contributed to another study, on yellow fever vaccine responses in identical twins.

Sample: memory (CD45RO+) T cells sorted from blood. The sequence derives from a woman aged 18-30 years in good health. V is TRBV20-1 and J is TRBJ2-4; TRBD1 aligns across 8 bases. CDR3 bases: TGCAGTGCTTCGCCCGGGACAGGTACCCAGGGCATTCAGTACTTC. This translates into CSASPGTGTQGIQYF.